This entry is about one TCR beta chain. Its recognized antigen is unknown. Base quality data are lacking; no much larger clone is found one base away. This sample was taken from a study of Ad26.COV2.S vaccination and SARS-CoV-2 variants (dated by TCRdb to the early 2020s). Study-wide context: Vaccine-arm donors came from COV1001, a multicentre, randomized, double-blind, placebo-controlled phase I-IIa trial of Ad26.COV2.S in healthy adults. Ad26.COV2.S was given intramuscularly at 5x10^10 or 1x10^11 viral particles, as a single shot or as two shots 56 days apart. Sequencing of the TCRbeta repertoire served to evaluate the specificity and breadth of SARS-CoV-2-reactive T cell receptors following Ad26.COV2.S vaccination. The TCR-sequenced set comprised approximately 32 samples: about 19 Ad26.COV2.S vaccine recipients, 5 placebo recipients and 8 SARS-CoV-2 convalescent individuals. Trial participants were randomized into five groups of five, in which low-dose or high-dose Ad26.COV2.S was given once or twice, or placebo was given on both occasions. Investigators did not know the trial group allocation while performing experiments and assessing outcomes. What the study reported, not specific to this receptor: After vaccination, substantial breadth of spike-specific CD8+ and CD4+ T cell responses was reported. Non-spike TCR breadth was comparable between vaccine and placebo recipients, consistent with the vaccine containing only spike. The study lacked the statistical power to compare responses across vaccine doses or regimens. Compared with placebo recipients, Ad26.COV2.S recipients showed higher spike-specific TCR breadth (P = 0.0014). The authors noted that total T cell responses may have been underestimated by the TCR breadth and depth analyses.

The CDR3, from cysteine to phenylalanine, totals 14 residues. Only the CDR3 DNA stays, 42 bases, in frame from base 1. The V end gives up 4 bases and the J end 5 bases, leaving 7 bases in the junction not matched to a gene. For CDR1 and CDR2, the germline V gene lists MGHRA and YSYEKL. What this sample's treatment or condition label stands for: over 15 received Ad26.COV2.S at low or high dose, single or two shots; 5 received placebo; per-sample allocation not given. Repertoires of vaccine and placebo recipients were sequenced from samples taken on day 63 after the first injection. Cohort 1b enrolled 25 or so adults aged 18-55 years at a single site in Boston, USA, between 29 July and 7 August 2020. Ad26.COV2.S consisted of a replication-incompetent adenovirus type 26 vector by which a prefusion-stabilized SARS-CoV-2 spike protein from the original Wuhan strain was expressed. The immunoSEQ Assay was the method used to sequence TCRbeta CDR3 regions. After extraction, genomic DNA underwent amplification by bias-controlled multiplex PCR, followed by high-throughput sequencing. The study's processing was this. To quantify the absolute abundance of every unique TCRbeta CDR3 region, sequences were collapsed and filtered. Usable DNA was measured by amplifying reference genes present in all nucleated cells, and TCRbeta template counts were normalized to that usable DNA to estimate T cell fraction. Repertoire TCRs were annotated as SARS-CoV-2-specific when V gene, CDR3 amino acid sequence and J gene were exactly matched to a known reactive TCR set. The reference SARS-CoV-2 TCR set was derived from MIRA and filtered for enrichment in COVID-19-positive ImmuneCODE repertoires, a step that removed public or cross-reactive TCRs. Drawing on the MIRA antigens, annotated TCRs were analysed further at the level of specific ORF or position within ORF. Breadth was defined as the number of annotated unique rearrangements divided by the total number of unique productive rearrangements, and depth was defined as the summed frequency of the annotated unique rearrangements. Two-sided Wilcoxon rank-sum tests were applied when comparing TCR breadth between groups. Imported from immuneACCESS, the table was reduced by TCRdb to in-frame sequences with V and J called. These copies leave out some clones; in studies compared against another copy, an unresolved V gene accounts for under half, and the cause of the remainder is not known. D and trimming come from the DNA, and the V and J calls and clone size come from that table. Counted in this sample were 350,000 to 450,000 clones; about nine tenths of them appeared once. Of the sample, around 1.9% falls within the top ten clones.

The chain was built from TRBV4-1 and TRBJ2-7, and 8 junction bases match TRBD1. The sample consisted of peripheral blood, taken in a trial of Ad26.COV2.S vaccine versus placebo. The TCR sequence derives from a person between 18 and 65 years old who received the Ad26.COV2.S COVID-19 vaccine or a placebo. CDR3 loop: CASSRVDRDHEQYF. The DNA is as follows: TGCGCCAGCAGCCGGGTGGACAGGGACCACGAGCAGTACTTC.